This T cell receptor beta chain was found in a study of cytotoxic CD8 clonotypes in ibrutinib-treated CLL. Across the study: The subjects consisted of 11 to 12 relapsed/refractory and more than 14 treatment-naive individuals, with some 18 IGHV unmutated. Recorded responses included around 24 partial and 2 complete; following median about 68 months, approximately 15 stayed remitted and about 12 progressed.

Comment on this clone: Its antigen remains unidentified.

Using immunoSEQ multiplex PCR, the repertoire was profiled, and TCRdb retains in-frame clones only, with some absent. Counted here are roughly 220,000 clones, about 75% occurring once; the ten biggest clones make up over 5.5%. This CDR3 is 12 amino acids long. Looked up from germline, CDR1 is MDHEN and CDR2 is SYDVKM. V was shortened by 6 bases and J by 5 bases, with 10 bases between the two germline ends. Study observations and caveats: Contraction or stability on treatment was seen for public clonotypes, which were uncommon. Against age-matched healthy donors, baseline clonality ran higher and tracked circulating CD8+ T-cell counts.

V gene TRBV28 combines with J gene TRBJ2-5, with a tentative D call TRBD1 (6 bases). The sample here was PBMCs, taken after 12 months of ibrutinib treatment. The clonotype was recovered from a human donor with chronic lymphocytic leukemia. CDR3 amino acids: CASRGAGETQYF. As DNA, the CDR3 is TGTGCCAGCAGGGGGGCCGGGGAGACCCAGTACTTC.